This is a list of T cell receptor beta chains from one sample in a study of early T cells in non-severe SARS-CoV-2 infection. TCRdb re-called the 5' RACE reads with MiXCR, one entry per CDR3 protein. The sample holds roughly 32,000 distinct CDR3 sequences, 9% to 9.5% seen once. The sequenced sample consisted of whole blood. These receptors came from an adult who was a healthcare worker with PCR-confirmed SARS-CoV-2 infection or an uninfected control (not recorded which). CDR3s include the opening cysteine and the closing phenylalanine or tryptophan. Each record gives: D gene, J gene, V gene, clone size, CDR3 DNA, CDR3 protein. The D gene is left open where the match is weak. Part of the rows lack a size; the others show once, few, many or a class for expanded clones.

NA	TRBJ2-5	TRBV30	few	TGTGCCTGCCGGACTTATGACTACAGCTTCTCCTTC	CACRTYDYSFSF
NA	TRBJ2-7	TRBV11-2	many	TGTGCCAGCAGCTTAGAGATTCAGAGGGGTAACTACGAGCAGTACTTC	CASSLEIQRGNYEQYF
NA	TRBJ2-1	TRBV6-5	NA	TGTGCCAGCAGTGCCGCGGGGATCCCCAACAATGAGCAGTTCTTC	CASSAAGIPNNEQFF
NA	TRBJ1-4	TRBV20-1	NA	TGCAGTGCTACCCCTAGGGCGTTTCCAGAAAAACTGTTTTTT	CSATPRAFPEKLFF
TRBD2	TRBJ2-7	TRBV29-1	NA	TGCAGCGTCCCCGGGCGGGGGTACGAGCAGTACTTC	CSVPGRGYEQYF
TRBD1	TRBJ2-2	TRBV11-2	many	TGTGCCAGCAGCCGACAGGGGAACACCGGGGAGCTGTTTTTT	CASSRQGNTGELFF
NA	TRBJ2-7	TRBV3-1	many	TGTGCCAGCAGCCAAATGTCGGCCTACGAGCAGTACTTC	CASSQMSAYEQYF
TRBD1	TRBJ1-5	TRBV27	many	TGTGCCAGCAGGGGGACAGGGGCTCCCTTCAATCAGCCCCAGCATTTT	CASRGTGAPFNQPQHF
NA	TRBJ1-1	TRBV29-1	many	TGCAGCGTTGAAATTGTAGACAGGAACACTGAAGCTTTCTTT	CSVEIVDRNTEAFF
NA	TRBJ2-3	TRBV6-2/TRBV6-3	few	TGTGCCAGCAGCCCTGGCGTCGATACGCAGTATTTT	CASSPGVDTQYF
TRBD1	TRBJ1-2	TRBV7-9	NA	TGTGCCAGCAGCTTAACGACCGGGACAGGGGCCACCTTC	CASSLTTGTGATF
TRBD2	TRBJ2-7	TRBV4-2	NA	TGTGCCAGCAGCCCAGGGAGCGGGGGACGGAGCTCCTACGAGCAGTACTTC	CASSPGSGGRSSYEQYF
NA	TRBJ1-4	TRBV6-6	NA	TGTGCCAGCAGTTACAGGGGTGAACTGTTTTTT	CASSYRGELFF
NA	TRBJ2-1	TRBV6-2/TRBV6-3	many	TGTGCCATCGGATCCAATGAGCAGTTCTTC	CAIGSNEQFF
NA	TRBJ2-2	TRBV6-2/TRBV6-3	NA	TGTGCCAGTGTCACCACAACCGGGGAGCTGTTTTTT	CASVTTTGELFF
TRBD1	TRBJ2-5	TRBV2	NA	TGTGCCAGTGGGACAGAAGAGACCCAGTACTTC	CASGTEETQYF
NA	TRBJ2-2	TRBV27	NA	TGTGCCAGCAGCCTAACCGGGGAGCTGTTTTTT	CASSLTGELFF
NA	TRBJ2-5	TRBV4-1	many	TGCGCCAGCAGCCAAGATTTGTTCGCGGGGTCACAAGAGACCCAGTACTTC	CASSQDLFAGSQETQYF
TRBD1	TRBJ2-3	TRBV18	many	TGTGCCAGCTCATCCCGACAGGGGGAAACAGATACGCAGTATTTT	CASSSRQGETDTQYF
NA	TRBJ1-1	TRBV6-6	NA	TGTGCCAGCCGGATGGACAGAATGAACACTGAAGCTTTCTTT	CASRMDRMNTEAFF
NA	TRBJ1-4	TRBV5-4	many	TGTGCCAGCAGCTTGGGGGCAGGGGCAGGCGAAAAACTGTTTTTT	CASSLGAGAGEKLFF
NA	TRBJ1-3	TRBV5-1	many	TGCGCCAGCAGCAAGGAGACCTCAACCTCTGGAAACACCATATATTTT	CASSKETSTSGNTIYF
NA	TRBJ2-5	TRBV5-6	NA	TGTGCCAGCAGCTTAACTGCCCTCCAAGAGACCCAGTACTTC	CASSLTALQETQYF
NA	TRBJ2-3	TRBV12-3/TRBV12-4	NA	TGTGCCCAGGGTGGGAGCACAGATACGCAGTATTTT	CAQGGSTDTQYF
TRBD2	TRBJ2-3	TRBV7-3	many	TGTGCCAGCACCCCCCTCGCGGGGGGAACCAGAGATACGCAGTATTTT	CASTPLAGGTRDTQYF
NA	TRBJ1-1	TRBV18	many	TGTGCCAGCTCACCGGGTGAGAGTACAGCTTTCTTT	CASSPGESTAFF
TRBD1	TRBJ2-7	TRBV18	many	TGTGCCAGCTCACCGACTACCTTCGGGACAGGGTACTACGAGCAGTACTTC	CASSPTTFGTGYYEQYF
TRBD1	TRBJ1-6	TRBV12-3/TRBV12-4	many	TGTGCCAGCAGTTTTGGGGGACAGATTAATTCACCCCTCCACTTT	CASSFGGQINSPLHF
NA	TRBJ1-6	TRBV13	few	TGTGCCAGCACCCCCCCGGGGAGCTCCTATAATTCACCCCTCCACTTT	CASTPPGSSYNSPLHF
NA	TRBJ1-3	TRBV6-5	many	TGTGCCAGCAGTTACGAGGAAAACACCATATATTTT	CASSYEENTIYF
NA	TRBJ2-5	TRBV7-3	many	TGTGCCAGCAGCCCGACCGGGACTCAAGAGACCCAGTACTTC	CASSPTGTQETQYF
TRBD1	TRBJ1-6	TRBV6-4	NA	TGTGCCAGCAGTGAAACGGGACAGGCCAATTCACCCCTCCACTTT	CASSETGQANSPLHF
NA	TRBJ1-6	TRBV4-3	NA	TGCGCCAGCAGCCAAGAAGGGTCGGTCGTGGGTTCACCCCTCCACTTT	CASSQEGSVVGSPLHF
TRBD2	TRBJ2-3	TRBV2	many	TGTGCCAGCAACGGACTAGCGGGGCGCACAGATACGCAGTATTTT	CASNGLAGRTDTQYF
NA	TRBJ1-5	TRBV5-1	few	TGCGCCAGCAGCTTATCAGGAGATAGCAATCAGCCCCAGCATTTT	CASSLSGDSNQPQHF
TRBD2	TRBJ2-5	TRBV20-1	many	TGCAGTGCTCAGATGACTAGCGGGGGGACCTCCACCCAGTACTTC	CSAQMTSGGTSTQYF
TRBD2	TRBJ2-3	TRBV5-6	many	TGTGCCAGCAGCTCCCTAGCGGGGGTGGATACGCAGTATTTT	CASSSLAGVDTQYF
NA	TRBJ2-7	TRBV5-1	many	TGCGCCAGCAGCTTAGTTGGGACAAACGCCTACGAGCAGTACTTC	CASSLVGTNAYEQYF
TRBD2	TRBJ2-1	TRBV7-2	NA	TGTGCCAGCAGGAGGACTAGCGACAACAATGAGCAGTTCTTC	CASRRTSDNNEQFF
NA	TRBJ2-3	TRBV7-2	many	TGTGCCAGCAGCTTAGGAGGGGCAGGGGGCACAGATACGCAGTATTTT	CASSLGGAGGTDTQYF